These T cell receptor beta chains were read from a single sample in a study of cytomegalovirus exposure and HLA in healthy donors. Libraries were prepared by immunoSEQ multiplex PCR; TCRdb keeps only in-frame clonotypes and omits some of them. Here the sample spans about 140,000 clones, 75% to 80% being singletons. The sample taken for sequencing was PBMCs. All receptors come from a man between 18 and 29 years old in good health and CMV-seronegative. CDR3s include the opening cysteine and the closing phenylalanine or tryptophan. D genes are given only for firm matches. Clone sizes are given selectively: once, few, many, or a class where the clone is expanded.

once	-	TRBJ2-3	TRBV5-1	CASSLGRGGPTSTDTQYF	TGCGCCAGCAGCTTGGGCAGGGGAGGGCCCACTAGCACAGATACGCAGTATTTT
-	-	TRBJ2-7	TRBV10-1	CASSEHSSAYEQYF	TGCGCCAGCAGTGAGCACAGTTCCGCCTACGAGCAGTACTTC
-	TRBD1	TRBJ2-7	TRBV6-5	CASIPTGTGGYEQYF	TGTGCCAGCATCCCTACCGGGACAGGGGGCTACGAGCAGTACTTC
-	-	TRBJ2-7	TRBV7-9	CASSLGGVPYEQYF	TGTGCCAGCAGCTTAGGGGGAGTCCCCTACGAGCAGTACTTC
-	-	TRBJ2-5	TRBV29-1	CSGAEIQETQYF	TGCAGCGGCGCGGAAATCCAAGAGACCCAGTACTTC
-	TRBD1	TRBJ1-1	TRBV30	CAWSGPTGANTEAFF	TGTGCCTGGAGTGGCCCGACAGGGGCGAACACTGAAGCTTTCTTT
many	-	TRBJ1-4	TRBV4-1	CASSPIGAGNEKLFF	TGCGCCAGCAGCCCGATTGGGGCTGGGAATGAAAAACTGTTTTTT
-	TRBD2	TRBJ2-1	TRBV9	CASSGDSGFYNEQFF	TGTGCCAGCAGCGGGGATAGCGGGTTCTACAATGAGCAGTTCTTC
-	-	TRBJ2-4	TRBV5-5	CASRPHQGTQNIQYF	TGTGCCAGCAGGCCCCACCAGGGGACCCAAAACATTCAGTACTTC
-	TRBD2	TRBJ2-7	TRBV11-2	CASSLGLPGGEQYF	TGTGCCAGCAGCTTGGGGCTGCCGGGGGGCGAGCAGTACTTC
-	TRBD1	TRBJ1-2	TRBV5-5	CASSLGDRAYGYTF	TGTGCCAGCAGCTTGGGGGACAGAGCCTATGGCTACACCTTC
-	TRBD2	TRBJ2-7	TRBV5-1	CASSLTSGISYEQYF	TGCGCCAGCAGCTTGACTAGCGGGATATCCTACGAGCAGTACTTC
-	TRBD1	TRBJ1-2	TRBV5-1	CASSLGQGRSNYGYTF	TGCGCCAGCAGCTTGGGACAGGGAAGATCTAACTATGGCTACACCTTC
-	-	TRBJ2-7	TRBV11-3	CASSYPTDYEQYF	TGTGCCAGCAGCTACCCGACAGACTACGAGCAGTACTTC
-	-	TRBJ1-2	TRBV7-3	CASSLTSGGSYGYTF	TGTGCCAGCAGCTTAACCTCGGGGGGCAGCTATGGCTACACCTTC
-	TRBD1	TRBJ1-1	TRBV27	CASSFTGGANTEAFF	TGTGCCAGCAGTTTTACAGGGGGCGCCAACACTGAAGCTTTCTTT
-	-	TRBJ1-2	TRBV19	CASSPTGSYGYTF	TGTGCCAGTAGTCCTACGGGAAGCTATGGCTACACCTTC
few	-	TRBJ1-4	TRBV4-2	CASSLGGVQGGEKLFF	TGTGCCAGCAGCCTCGGTGGAGTACAGGGTGGGGAAAAACTGTTTTTT
-	-	TRBJ1-2	TRBV6-5	CASSYSLSSNYGYTF	TGTGCCAGCAGTTACTCGTTGTCCAGTAACTATGGCTACACCTTC
-	-	TRBJ2-7	TRBV6-5	CASSPALSYEQYF	TGTGCCAGCAGCCCAGCGTTGTCCTACGAGCAGTACTTC
-	TRBD1	TRBJ1-2	TRBV30	CASLRDRGIQGYGYTF	TGTGCCTCTCTCCGGGACAGGGGGATTCAGGGGTATGGCTACACCTTC
-	-	TRBJ2-3	TRBV30	CAWAREITDTQYF	TGTGCCTGGGCTAGGGAGATCACAGATACGCAGTATTTT
-	TRBD1	TRBJ2-2	TRBV6-4	CASSDGTGDTGELFF	TGTGCCAGCAGTGACGGGACAGGGGACACCGGGGAGCTGTTTTTT
-	TRBD1	TRBJ1-2	TRBV30	CAWAGQDNYGYTF	TGTGCCTGGGCGGGACAGGATAACTATGGCTACACCTTC
few	TRBD2	TRBJ2-5	TRBV27	CASSTPFASGITQQETQYF	TGTGCCAGCAGTACCCCCTTTGCTAGCGGGATAACACAGCAAGAGACCCAGTACTTC
-	TRBD2	TRBJ2-5	TRBV11-2	CASSPRSGRGSWETQYF	TGTGCCAGCAGCCCGCGATCGGGGCGGGGGAGCTGGGAGACCCAGTACTTC
-	-	TRBJ1-5	TRBV19	CASNPRSSNQPQHF	TGTGCCAGTAACCCCCGGTCTAGCAATCAGCCCCAGCATTTT
-	TRBD2	TRBJ2-5	TRBV10-3	CAIGPGLAGSQTQYF	TGTGCCATCGGGCCAGGACTAGCGGGGTCCCAGACCCAGTACTTC
-	-	TRBJ1-6	TRBV13	CASSHQGGSYNSPLHF	TGTGCCAGCAGCCACCAGGGTGGCTCCTATAATTCACCCCTCCACTTT
-	-	TRBJ1-4	TRBV9	CASSANWGLAEKLFF	TGTGCCAGCAGCGCAAACTGGGGCTTGGCTGAAAAACTGTTTTTT
-	-	TRBJ1-4	TRBV6-6	CASSLRGSGVTKLFF	TGTGCCAGCAGTTTGCGGGGTTCCGGGGTTACAAAACTGTTTTTT
-	-	TRBJ2-1	TRBV30	CAWSYRGSGTYNEQFF	TGTGCCTGGAGTTACAGGGGTAGCGGGACGTACAATGAGCAGTTCTTC
-	TRBD2	TRBJ2-2	TRBV7-3	CASSLTRGLAGGPSTGELFF	TGTGCCAGCAGCTTAACGAGGGGACTAGCGGGGGGGCCGAGCACCGGGGAGCTGTTTTTT
-	TRBD2	TRBJ2-3	TRBV6-4	CASSDSIGGGSTDTQYF	TGTGCCAGCAGTGACTCGATCGGCGGGGGGTCCACAGATACGCAGTATTTT
few	-	TRBJ1-1	TRBV11-2	CASSDATGTGGTEAFF	TGTGCCAGCAGTGATGCCACAGGGACCGGGGGGACTGAAGCTTTCTTT
few	TRBD1	TRBJ1-2	TRBV30	CAWSRDRPYGYTF	TGTGCCTGGAGTCGGGACAGGCCCTATGGCTACACCTTC
-	TRBD1	TRBJ1-2	TRBV28	CASSLKGRGASGALMYGYTF	TGTGCCAGCAGTTTAAAGGGCAGGGGGGCTTCAGGGGCATTAATGTATGGCTACACCTTC
-	-	TRBJ1-1	TRBV20-1	CSVPENTEAFF	TGCAGTGTTCCAGAGAACACTGAAGCTTTCTTT
-	TRBD1	TRBJ1-5	TRBV19	CASSIVSTGSQPQHF	TGTGCCAGTAGTATAGTTTCGACAGGGTCCCAGCCCCAGCATTTT
-	-	TRBJ1-1	TRBV5-1	CASSLNPIGVMNTEAFF	TGCGCCAGCAGCTTGAATCCCATAGGAGTAATGAACACTGAAGCTTTCTTT
-	-	TRBJ2-1	TRBV10-1	CASSGQRVNEQFF	TGCGCCAGCAGCGGACAAAGGGTTAATGAGCAGTTCTTC
-	-	TRBJ2-3	TRBV7-9	CASSPPSRSLVDTQYF	TGTGCCAGCAGTCCCCCTAGCCGGAGTTTAGTAGATACGCAGTATTTT